These 27 T cell receptor beta chains were all obtained from the same sample, sequenced in a study of blood T cell repertoires in COVID-19. TCRdb's copy holds only in-frame clones and misses some; the assay was immunoSEQ multiplex PCR. The sample includes more than 95,000 clones, just under 85% of them seen just once. Sequences were obtained from peripheral blood. These TCRs come from a woman older than 75 with active or convalescent COVID-19.

The chain recombines TRBV7-6 with TRBJ1-2; TRBD1 matches at 7 bases. The CDR3 runs to 15 residues. The germline CDR1 and CDR2 sequences are SGHVS and FNYEAQ. Trimming took 5 bases from V and 1 from J; bases not matched to a gene: 7. The CDR3 DNA reads TGTGCCAGCAGCCTTACCGGGACAGTTAACTATGGCTACACCTTC. Translating gives CASSLTGTVNYGYTF.

This clone was seen a handful of times. The chain links TRBV2 to TRBJ1-5, with D maybe TRBD1 (5 bases). V shed 5 bases and J shed 6 bases, with 11 bases lying between them. The CDR3 spans 13 residues. From germline, CDR1 is SNHLY and CDR2 FYNNEI. CDR3 nucleotide sequence: TGTGCCAGCAGTCCTACAGGTATTCAGCCCCAGCATTTT. It yields the protein CASSPTGIQPQHF.

CDR3 in DNA: TGTGCCAGCAGAGTAGACAGGGAAAGCTACAATGAGCAGTTCTTC. This sequence encodes CASRVDRESYNEQFF. The chain has TRBV2 and TRBJ2-1, with 7 nucleotides matching TRBD1. The CDR3 is 15 residues long. J lost 3 bases, V lost 6 bases, and 8 bases had no gene match. Germline V gene data show CDR1 as SNHLY and CDR2 as FYNNEI.

This sequence joins TRBV11-2 and TRBJ1-4, with D unresolved. This CDR3 region has 15 residues. Germline values: CDR1 SGHAT, CDR2 FQNNGV. V was trimmed by 3 bases and J by 1 base, leaving 9 bases between them. CDR3 DNA sequence: TGTGCCAGCAGCTTGGGAGGGCAAACTAATGAAAAACTGTTTTTT. It codes for CASSLGGQTNEKLFF. The full variable domain, rest sourced from reference TRBV11-2 and TRBJ1-4, is EAGVAQSPRYKIIEKRQSVAFWCNPISGHATLYWYQQILGQGPKLLIQFQNNGVVDDSQLPKDRFSAERLKGVDSTLKIQPAKLEDSAVYLCASSLGGQTNEKLFFGSGTQLSVL.

J is TRBJ2-4 and V is TRBV4-1; D might be TRBD2 (5 bases). V lost 0 bases and J lost 8, with 11 bases in between. There are 14 residues in the CDR3. Germline values: CDR1 MGHRA, CDR2 YSYEKL. CDR3 DNA sequence: TGCGCCAGCAGCCAAGATTTGAGGGTTGACATTCAGTACTTC. It translates to CASSQDLRVDIQYF.

V and J are TRBV9 and TRBJ1-3; 7 bases line up with TRBD1. This CDR3 spans 16 amino acids. From germline, CDR1 is SGDLS and CDR2 YYNGEE. The V gene end was trimmed by 4 bases and the J gene end by 1 base; junction bases not matched to a gene: 8. The CDR3 is CASSPRDSTSGNTIYF. CDR3 nucleotide sequence: TGTGCCAGCAGCCCCCGGGACAGCACGTCTGGAAACACCATATATTTT.

The CDR3 here is CASSEGTGRTGELFF. The CDR3 bases are TGTGCCAGCAGCGAGGGGACAGGGCGGACCGGGGAGCTGTTTTTT. V is TRBV5-5 and J is TRBJ2-2; 9 nucleotides align to TRBD1. The CDR3 has 15 residues. Looked up from germline, CDR1 is SGHKS and CDR2 is YYEKEE (reference sequence). J was trimmed by 5 bases and V by 4 bases; bases with no gene match: 6.

V is TRBV5-1 and J is TRBJ1-2, with a weak D call TRBD1 (5 bases). V dropped 0 bases and J dropped 0 bases, with 9 bases sitting between them. CDR3 length: 15 amino acids. Germline CDR1 and CDR2: SGHRS and YFSETQ. The CDR3, as DNA: TGCGCCAGCAGCTTGGACAGGCCCTCTAACTATGGCTACACCTTC. Its translation is CASSLDRPSNYGYTF.

The V and J genes are TRBV15 and TRBJ2-3; 11 nucleotides agree with TRBD2. CDR1 and CDR2 (germline): LNHNV, YYDKDF (reference sequence). This CDR3 spans 17 amino acids. With 1 base clipped from V and 0 bases from J, the junction kept 3 bases outside the gene matches. The CDR3 sequence is CATSRVASGRSTDTQYF. The CDR3 nucleotides read TGTGCCACCAGCAGAGTGGCTAGCGGGAGGAGCACAGATACGCAGTATTTT.

This clone was counted a single time. The chain links TRBV7-2 to TRBJ2-5; TRBD2 agrees at 14 bases. This CDR3 contains 15 residues. From germline, CDR1 is SGHTA and CDR2 FQGNSA. V lost 5 bases and J lost 4; bases outside the gene matches: 3. In DNA, the CDR3 is TGTGCCAGCAGCCGGGGACTAGCGGGAGTAGAGACCCAGTACTTC. Protein product: CASSRGLAGVETQYF. Full variable domain (remainder filled in from reference TRBV7-2 and TRBJ2-5): GAGVSQSPSNKVTEKGKDVELRCDPISGHTALYWYRQSLGQGLEFLIYFQGNSAPDKSGLPSDRFSAERTGGSVSTLTIQRTQQEDSAVYLCASSRGLAGVETQYFGPGTRLLVL.

This chain joins TRBV28 and TRBJ1-5; D unresolved. V lost 5 bases to trimming and J lost 3 bases, with 5 bases between them. Germline lookup yields CDR1 MDHEN and CDR2 SYDVKM. The CDR3 is 12 amino acids. CDR3 sequence (DNA): TGTGCCAGCAGTCAGTTCAATCAGCCCCAGCATTTT. Protein: CASSQFNQPQHF.

This chain uses TRBV5-6 with TRBJ2-7; 7 bases are shared with TRBD1. CDR1 and CDR2 (germline): SGHDT, YYEEEE. The CDR3 contains 13 residues. The trim removed 4 bases at V and 5 bases at J, leaving 6 bases unmatched. CDR3 coding DNA: TGTGCCAGCAGCCCGACAGGGTTCGACGAGCAGTACTTC. Encoded protein: CASSPTGFDEQYF.

The gene calls are TRBV7-8 and TRBJ2-5; D might be TRBD1 (5 bases). CDR1 and CDR2 (germline): SGHVS, FQNEAQ. This CDR3 has 13 residues. V was clipped by 4 bases and J by 2 bases, with 8 bases between them. CDR3 bases: TGTGCCAGCAGCTCGCAGGGACAAGAGACCCAGTACTTC. Protein sequence: CASSSQGQETQYF.

J is TRBJ1-2 and V is TRBV19; TRBD1 is a possible D gene (5 bases). CDR1 and CDR2 (germline): LNHDA, SQIVND (reference sequence). V dropped 6 bases and J dropped 8 bases, with 13 bases sitting between them. This CDR3 spans 12 amino acids. CDR3 coding DNA: TGTGCCAGTAGAACACAGGTTAGCGGCTACACCTTC. It translates to CASRTQVSGYTF.

This clone was detected only once. The chain is built from TRBV27 and TRBJ1-2, with 9 nucleotides matching TRBD1. Unmatched junction bases numbered 9, after V lost 6 bases and J lost 4 bases. In germline, CDR1 is MNHEY, CDR2 SMNVEV (reference sequence). This CDR3 region has 15 residues. CDR3 in DNA: TGTGCCAGCAGCGGACAGGGGAGCCTTGGCTATGGCTACACCTTC. This gives the protein CASSGQGSLGYGYTF.

The sample holds a few counts of this clone. The genes are TRBV27 and TRBJ1-4; a possible D gene is TRBD1 (5 bases). V lost 5 bases and J 4 bases, leaving 20 bases between the germline ends. This CDR3 spans 17 amino acids. Germline assignment: CDR1 MNHEY and CDR2 SMNVEV (reference sequence). DNA for the CDR3: TGTGCCAGCAGTACCGGGTGGGGCAGCGAGCATAATGAAAAACTGTTTTTT. It yields the protein CASSTGWGSEHNEKLFF.

This sequence joins TRBV3-1 (or the pseudogene TRBV3-2) and TRBJ1-1, with 9 bases fitting TRBD1. V lost 4 bases to trimming and J lost 6 bases; unmatched junction nucleotides: 9. The CDR3 has 15 residues. Germline V gives CDR1 LGHDT, CDR2 YNNKEL (reference sequence). The CDR3 spells CASSRQTGGSAEAFF. The CDR3 nucleotides read TGTGCCAGCAGCCGACAGACAGGGGGTAGCGCTGAAGCTTTCTTT.

The gene calls are TRBV28 and TRBJ2-3, with 11 bases lining up with TRBD1. Per germline, CDR1 MDHEN and CDR2 SYDVKM. With 7 bases clipped from V and 4 bases from J, the junction kept 4 bases outside the gene matches. This CDR3 is 14 amino acids long. The CDR3 spells CASMGTGGSDTQYF. CDR3 nucleotide sequence: TGTGCCAGCATGGGGACAGGGGGATCAGATACGCAGTATTTT.

The chain joins TRBV5-1 to TRBJ2-4; 9 nucleotides match TRBD1. This CDR3 is built from 16 residues. Germline V lookup: CDR1 SGHRS, CDR2 YFSETQ. Trimming removed 0 bases from V and 5 bases from J; junction bases left unmatched: 6. For the CDR3, the DNA is TGCGCCAGCAGCTTGGATGTGCGGACAGGGGAAAACATTCAGTACTTC. This encodes CASSLDVRTGENIQYF.

The chain is built from TRBV3-1 (or the pseudogene TRBV3-2) and TRBJ1-1, with unresolved D. The CDR3 has 15 residues. Trimming shortened V by 1 base and J by 1 base, and 10 bases separated the two germline ends. CDR1 is LGHDT, CDR2 YNNKEL, per germline (reference sequence). The CDR3 is CASSQGLTRNTEAFF. CDR3 DNA sequence: TGTGCCAGCAGCCAAGGACTCACCAGGAACACTGAAGCTTTCTTT.

The rearrangement links TRBV27 to TRBJ2-1; D remains ambiguous. The V end lost 3 bases, the J end lost 0 bases, and 9 bases lay between the germline ends. This CDR3 spans 15 amino acids. The germline V gene has CDR1 MNHEY and CDR2 SMNVEV (reference sequence). The CDR3 loop reads CASSFGGTSYNEQFF. The CDR3 DNA follows: TGTGCCAGCAGTTTTGGCGGAACCTCCTACAATGAGCAGTTCTTC.

The V and J genes are TRBV19 and TRBJ1-5; 10 bases map to TRBD1. The CDR3 is 15 amino acids. Unmatched junction bases numbered 6, after V lost 3 bases and J lost 7 bases. CDR1 and CDR2 from the germline V gene are LNHDA and SQIVND (reference sequence). CDR3 sequence (DNA): TGTGCCAGTAGTATGGGACAGGGGATGAGGCAGCCCCAGCATTTT. It specifies CASSMGQGMRQPQHF.

The V gene is TRBV5-1, the J gene TRBJ1-1; D is unresolved. CDR1 SGHRS and CDR2 YFSETQ come from the germline V gene. V gave up 0 bases and J gave up 2 bases, with 5 bases separating them. The CDR3 length is 13 residues. The CDR3 sequence: CASSLVRNTEAFF. The CDR3 region has the DNA TGCGCCAGCAGCTTGGTGAGAAACACTGAAGCTTTCTTT. The full variable domain, rest sourced from reference TRBV5-1 and TRBJ1-1, is KAGVTQTPRYLIKTRGQQVTLSCSPISGHRSVSWYQQTPGQGLQFLFEYFSETQRNKGNFPGRFSGRQFSNSRSEMNVSTLELGDSALYLCASSLVRNTEAFFGQGTRLTVV.

The chain recombines TRBV19 with TRBJ1-4, with 8 bases matching TRBD1. The germline V gene encodes CDR1 LNHDA and CDR2 SQIVND (reference sequence). V was pared by 5 bases and J by 7 bases, with 9 bases of the junction left unmatched. This CDR3 has 15 residues. CDR3 nucleotides: TGTGCCAGTAGTCCGAAACAGGGGGTCGGTGAAAAACTGTTTTTT. It is translated as CASSPKQGVGEKLFF.

The J gene is TRBJ1-5, the V gene TRBV7-2; possible D gene TRBD1, 6 bases. From germline, CDR1 is SGHTA and CDR2 FQGNSA. V was shortened by 1 base and J by 5 bases, with 12 bases between the two germline ends. This CDR3 region has 15 residues. CDR3 region: CASSLEGQGHQPQHF. CDR3 nucleotides: TGTGCCAGCAGCTTAGAAGGGCAGGGGCATCAGCCCCAGCATTTT.

The chain carries TRBV11-2 and TRBJ2-7, with D possibly TRBD1 on 6 matching bases. V was clipped by 2 bases and J by 2 bases, with 16 bases between them. This CDR3 region has 16 residues. CDR1 SGHAT and CDR2 FQNNGV come from the germline V gene. Here the CDR3 reads CASSLYTGIAPYEQYF. The CDR3 DNA reads as TGTGCCAGCAGCTTATATACAGGGATAGCACCCTACGAGCAGTACTTC.

The chain links TRBV28 to TRBJ2-6; TRBD1 might be the D (5 bases). This CDR3 is 15 amino acids long. The ends were cut back, 5 bases at V and 0 bases at J, with 8 bases in the middle. Germline loops: CDR1 MDHEN, CDR2 SYDVKM. The CDR3 spells CASSETASGANVLTF. Written as DNA, the CDR3 is TGTGCCAGCAGTGAGACAGCCTCTGGGGCCAACGTCCTGACTTTC.